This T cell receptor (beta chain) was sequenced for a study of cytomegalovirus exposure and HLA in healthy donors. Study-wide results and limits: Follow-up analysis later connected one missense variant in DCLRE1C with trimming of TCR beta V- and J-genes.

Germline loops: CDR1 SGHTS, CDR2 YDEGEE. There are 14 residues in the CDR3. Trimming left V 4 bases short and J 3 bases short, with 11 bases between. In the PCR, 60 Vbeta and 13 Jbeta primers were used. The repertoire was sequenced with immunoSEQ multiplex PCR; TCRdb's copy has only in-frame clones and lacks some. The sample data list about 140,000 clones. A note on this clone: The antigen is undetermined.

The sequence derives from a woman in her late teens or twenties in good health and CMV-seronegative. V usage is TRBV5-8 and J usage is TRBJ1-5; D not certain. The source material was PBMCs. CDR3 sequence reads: CASSLWALNQPQHF. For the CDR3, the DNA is TGTGCCAGCAGCCTTTGGGCCCTCAATCAGCCCCAGCATTTT. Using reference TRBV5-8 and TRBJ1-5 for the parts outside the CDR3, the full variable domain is EAGVTQSPTHLIKTRGQQATLRCSPISGHTSVYWYQQALGLGLQFLLWYDEGEERNRGNFPPRFSGRQFPNYSSELNVNALELEDSALYLCASSLWALNQPQHFGDGTRLSIL.